This record concerns one T cell receptor (beta chain) sequence. The data stem from a study of blood T cell repertoires in COVID-19. Study summary: There were acute and convalescent COVID-19 samples, and they came from the United States, Italy and Spain. The analysed material was cDNA or gDNA that came from T cells, B-cell-depleted T cells, or PBMCs.

This table comes from immunoSEQ multiplex PCR, and its TCRdb copy is limited to in-frame clones, with some not included. The sample has more than 60,000 clones; approximately 84% are singletons. There are 16 residues in the CDR3. V was pared by 7 bases and J by 0 bases, with 18 bases between. Germline assignment: CDR1 LNHDA and CDR2 SQIVND (reference sequence). The sample was peripheral blood. The TCR was taken from a man in his fifties or sixties with active or convalescent COVID-19. J is TRBJ1-1 and V is TRBV19; D ambiguous. CDR3 amino acids: CASTPAGDILNTEAFF. CDR3 sequence (DNA): TGTGCCAGTACCCCAGCCGGAGATATCTTGAACACTGAAGCTTTCTTT.